This TCR beta chain was captured by sequencing in a study of blood T cell repertoires in COVID-19. Study-level background: From the United States, Italy and Spain came samples of acute and convalescent COVID-19. In each case, the material was cDNA or gDNA derived from T cells, B-cell-depleted T cells, or PBMCs.

The germline V gene has CDR1 MNHNS and CDR2 SASEGT. The CDR3 is made up of 16 amino acids. The V end lost 2 bases, the J end lost 10 bases, and 21 bases lay between the germline ends. In the source study's methods: Reference gene primer amplification yielded estimated nucleated cell counts. Clones were read by immunoSEQ multiplex PCR, and TCRdb kept only the in-frame ones, dropping some. V and J calls and clone size are those listed in that table; D and trimming were worked out from the DNA. This table holds approximately 100,000 clones, roughly nine tenths found once. The sample was peripheral blood. The sequence came from a man aged 60-69 years with acute or convalescent COVID-19. The chain employs TRBV6-1 and TRBJ2-1; D may be TRBD1 (7 bases). The CDR3 nucleotides read TGTGCCAGCAGTGAAACGGTCTCGGCAGGGGGGTGGGAGCAGTTCTTC. Encoded protein: CASSETVSAGGWEQFF.